This TCR beta chain was recorded in a study of T cell repertoires in cytomegalovirus infection. On the study more broadly: Public signatures in TCR beta pointed to CMV infection and matching HLA type.

The CDR3 has 15 amino acids. Germline trimming cut 3 bases from V and 0 bases from J; bases unmatched to any gene: 2. The germline V gene encodes CDR1 LNHDA and CDR2 SQIVND (reference sequence). TCRdb analysed the reads with MiXCR anew, one entry per CDR3 protein. The data contain 450,000 to 600,000 distinct CDR3 sequences, 10% to 12% of them singletons. Findings of the study overall: CMV-specific TCR beta clonotypes restricted by HLA-C were the ones dominating the ex vivo response.

In regard to this clonotype: Its cognate antigen is unknown. This clone may be a read error of a much larger clone one base away.

The sequencing sample was made of PBMCs. The TCR sequence derives from a human donor in good health (CMV status not recorded). Some clones in this sample may be carry-over from other donors' samples. V gene TRBV19 combines with J gene TRBJ1-5; TRBD1 matches at 7 bases. In nucleotides, the CDR3 is TGTGCCAGTAGTATGGGACAGTATAGCAATCAGCCCCAGCATTTT. Its translation: CASSMGQYSNQPQHF.